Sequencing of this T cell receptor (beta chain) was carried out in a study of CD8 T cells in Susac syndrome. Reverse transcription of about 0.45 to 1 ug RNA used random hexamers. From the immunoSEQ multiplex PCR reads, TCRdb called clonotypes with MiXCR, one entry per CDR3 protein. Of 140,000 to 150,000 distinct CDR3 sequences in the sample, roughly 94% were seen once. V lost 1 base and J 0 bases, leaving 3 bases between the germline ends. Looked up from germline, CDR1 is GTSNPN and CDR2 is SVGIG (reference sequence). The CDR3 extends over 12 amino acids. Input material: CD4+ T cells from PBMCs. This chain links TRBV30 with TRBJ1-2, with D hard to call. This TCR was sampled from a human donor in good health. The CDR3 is CAWSASNYGYTF. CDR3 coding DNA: TGTGCCTGGAGTGCTTCTAACTATGGCTACACCTTC.